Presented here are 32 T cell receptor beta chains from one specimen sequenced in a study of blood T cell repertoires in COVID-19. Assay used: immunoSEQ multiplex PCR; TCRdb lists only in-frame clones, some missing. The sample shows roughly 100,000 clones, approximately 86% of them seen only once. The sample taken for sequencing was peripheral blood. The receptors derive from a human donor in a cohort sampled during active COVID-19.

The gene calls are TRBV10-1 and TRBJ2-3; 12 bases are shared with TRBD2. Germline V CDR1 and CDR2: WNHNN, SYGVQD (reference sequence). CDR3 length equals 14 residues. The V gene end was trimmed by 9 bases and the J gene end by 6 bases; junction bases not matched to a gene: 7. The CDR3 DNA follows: TGCGCCAGTTCCACTAGCGGGAGGCGGGATACGCAGTATTTT. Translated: CASSTSGRRDTQYF.

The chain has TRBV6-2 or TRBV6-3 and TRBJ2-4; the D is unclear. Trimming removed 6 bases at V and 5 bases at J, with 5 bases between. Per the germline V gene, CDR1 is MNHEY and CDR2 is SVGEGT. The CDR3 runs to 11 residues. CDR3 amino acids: CASSRQNIQYF. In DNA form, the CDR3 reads TGTGCCAGCAGCCGGCAAAACATTCAGTACTTC.

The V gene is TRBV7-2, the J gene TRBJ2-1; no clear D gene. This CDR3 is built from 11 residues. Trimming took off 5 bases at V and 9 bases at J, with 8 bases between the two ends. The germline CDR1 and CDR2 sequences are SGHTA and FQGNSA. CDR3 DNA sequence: TGTGCCAGCAGCCTCTTACTTGAGCAGTTCTTC. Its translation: CASSLLLEQFF.

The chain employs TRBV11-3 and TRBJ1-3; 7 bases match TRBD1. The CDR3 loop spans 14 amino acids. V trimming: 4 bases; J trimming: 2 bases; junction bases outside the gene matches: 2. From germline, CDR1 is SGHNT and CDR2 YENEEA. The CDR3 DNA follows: TGTGCCAGCAGCTCCGACAGGGCTGGAAACACCATATATTTT. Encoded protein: CASSSDRAGNTIYF.

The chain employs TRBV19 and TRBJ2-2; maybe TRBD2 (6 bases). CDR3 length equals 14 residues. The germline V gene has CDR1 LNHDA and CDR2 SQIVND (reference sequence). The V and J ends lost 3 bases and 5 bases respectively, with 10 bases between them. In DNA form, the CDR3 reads TGTGCCAGTAGTATTTCTCGGGGGACCGGGGAGCTGTTTTTT. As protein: CASSISRGTGELFF.

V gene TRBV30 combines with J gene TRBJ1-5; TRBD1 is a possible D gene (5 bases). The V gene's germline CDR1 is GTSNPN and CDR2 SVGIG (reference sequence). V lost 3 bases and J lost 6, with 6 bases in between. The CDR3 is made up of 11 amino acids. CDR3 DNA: TGTGCCTGGAGCCAGGGTCAGCCCCAGCATTTT. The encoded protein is CAWSQGQPQHF.

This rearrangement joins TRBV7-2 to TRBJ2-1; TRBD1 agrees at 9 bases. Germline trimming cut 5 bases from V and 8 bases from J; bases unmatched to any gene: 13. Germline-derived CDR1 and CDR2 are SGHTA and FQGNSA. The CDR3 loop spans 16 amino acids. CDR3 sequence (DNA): TGTGCCAGCAGCCATGACAAGGGACAGGGCTGGTATGAGCAGTTCTTC. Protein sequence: CASSHDKGQGWYEQFF.

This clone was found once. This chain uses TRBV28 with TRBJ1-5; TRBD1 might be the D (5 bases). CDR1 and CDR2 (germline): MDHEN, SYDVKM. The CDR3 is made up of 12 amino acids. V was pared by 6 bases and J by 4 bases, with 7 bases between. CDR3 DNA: TGTGCCAGCAGCGGGGGGAATCAGCCCCAGCATTTT. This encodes CASSGGNQPQHF.

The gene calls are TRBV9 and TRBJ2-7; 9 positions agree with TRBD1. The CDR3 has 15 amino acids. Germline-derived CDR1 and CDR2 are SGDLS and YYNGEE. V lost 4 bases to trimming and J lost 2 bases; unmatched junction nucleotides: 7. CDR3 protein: CASSTRTGEAYEQYF. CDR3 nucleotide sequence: TGTGCCAGCAGCACCCGGACAGGGGAGGCCTACGAGCAGTACTTC. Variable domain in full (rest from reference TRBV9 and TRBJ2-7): DSGVTQTPKHLITATGQRVTLRCSPRSGDLSVYWYQQSLDQGLQFLIQYYNGEERAKGNILERFSAQQFPDLHSELNLSSLELGDSALYFCASSTRTGEAYEQYFGPGTRLTVT.

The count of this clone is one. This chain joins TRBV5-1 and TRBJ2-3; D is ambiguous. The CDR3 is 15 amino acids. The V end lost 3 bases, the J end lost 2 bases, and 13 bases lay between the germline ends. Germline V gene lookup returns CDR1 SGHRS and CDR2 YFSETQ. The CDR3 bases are TGCGCCAGCAGCTCGTATCCTAGTAACACAGATACGCAGTATTTT. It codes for CASSSYPSNTDTQYF.

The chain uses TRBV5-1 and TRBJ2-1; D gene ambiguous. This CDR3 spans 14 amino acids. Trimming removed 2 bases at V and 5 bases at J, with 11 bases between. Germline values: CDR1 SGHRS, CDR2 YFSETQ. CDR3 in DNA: TGCGCCAGCAGCTTCGGTATCACCCACAATGAGCAGTTCTTC. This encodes CASSFGITHNEQFF.

CDR3 region: CASRVGTSGYEQYF. The CDR3 DNA follows: TGTGCCAGCAGGGTCGGGACTAGCGGCTACGAGCAGTACTTC. The gene calls are TRBV2 and TRBJ2-7, with TRBD2 matching over 11 bases. The CDR3 contains 14 residues. Losses at the gene ends were 6 bases for V and 3 bases for J; bases not matched to a gene: 4. Germline V gene lookup returns CDR1 SNHLY and CDR2 FYNNEI.

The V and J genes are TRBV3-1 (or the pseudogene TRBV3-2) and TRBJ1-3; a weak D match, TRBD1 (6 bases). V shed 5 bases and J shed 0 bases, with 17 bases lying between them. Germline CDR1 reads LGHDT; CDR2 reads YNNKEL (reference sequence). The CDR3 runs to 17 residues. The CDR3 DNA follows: TGTGCCAGCAGCTTCGACAGGACCTTACTCTCTGGAAACACCATATATTTT. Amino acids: CASSFDRTLLSGNTIYF.

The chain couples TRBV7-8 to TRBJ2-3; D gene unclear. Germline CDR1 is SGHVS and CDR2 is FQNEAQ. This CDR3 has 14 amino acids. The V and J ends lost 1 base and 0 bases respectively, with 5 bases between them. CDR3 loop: CASSLVSSTDTQYF. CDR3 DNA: TGTGCCAGCAGCTTAGTTAGCAGCACAGATACGCAGTATTTT.

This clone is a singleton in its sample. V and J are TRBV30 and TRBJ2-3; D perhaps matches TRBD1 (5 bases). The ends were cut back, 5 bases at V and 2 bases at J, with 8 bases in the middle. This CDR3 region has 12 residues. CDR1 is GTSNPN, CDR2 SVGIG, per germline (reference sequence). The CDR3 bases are TGTGCCTGGGGACAAAACACAGATACGCAGTATTTT. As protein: CAWGQNTDTQYF. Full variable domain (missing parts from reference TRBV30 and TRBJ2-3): SQTIHQWPATLVQPVGSPLSLECTVEGTSNPNLYWYRQAAGRGLQLLFYSVGIGQISSEVPQNLSASRPQDRQFILSSKKLLLSDSGFYLCAWGQNTDTQYFGPGTRLTVL.

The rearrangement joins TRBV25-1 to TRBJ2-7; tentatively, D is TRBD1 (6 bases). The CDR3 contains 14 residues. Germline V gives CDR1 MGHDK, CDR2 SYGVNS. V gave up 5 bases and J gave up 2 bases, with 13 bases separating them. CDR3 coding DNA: TGTGCCAGCAGTCAACAGGGCCTCCCCTACGAGCAGTACTTC. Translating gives CASSQQGLPYEQYF.

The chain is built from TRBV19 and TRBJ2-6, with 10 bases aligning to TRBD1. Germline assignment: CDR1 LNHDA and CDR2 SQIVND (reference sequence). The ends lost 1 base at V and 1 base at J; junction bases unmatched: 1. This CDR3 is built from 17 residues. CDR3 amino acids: CASSIGTGGSGANVLTF. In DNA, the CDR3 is TGTGCCAGTAGTATAGGGACAGGGGGTTCTGGGGCCAACGTCCTGACTTTC.

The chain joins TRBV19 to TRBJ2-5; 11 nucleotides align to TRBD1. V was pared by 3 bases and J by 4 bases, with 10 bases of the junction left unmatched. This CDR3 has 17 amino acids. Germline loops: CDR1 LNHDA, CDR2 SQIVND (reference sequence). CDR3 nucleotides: TGTGCCAGTAGTATTCCGTCCCGGACAGGGGGCCGAGAGACCCAGTACTTC. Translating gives CASSIPSRTGGRETQYF.

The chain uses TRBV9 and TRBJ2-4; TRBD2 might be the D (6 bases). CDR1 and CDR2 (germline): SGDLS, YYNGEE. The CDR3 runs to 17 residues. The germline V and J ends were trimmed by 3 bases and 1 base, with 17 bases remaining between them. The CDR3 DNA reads TGTGCCAGCAGCGAGGGACGGCCGGGGGTCGCCAAAAACATTCAGTACTTC. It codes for CASSEGRPGVAKNIQYF.

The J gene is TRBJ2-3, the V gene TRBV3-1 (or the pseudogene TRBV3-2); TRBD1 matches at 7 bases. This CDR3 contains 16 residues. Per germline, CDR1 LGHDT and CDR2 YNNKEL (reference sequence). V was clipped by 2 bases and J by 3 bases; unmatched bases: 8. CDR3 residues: CASSQRFRGRTDTQYF. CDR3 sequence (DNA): TGTGCCAGCAGCCAAAGGTTTAGGGGGCGGACAGATACGCAGTATTTT.

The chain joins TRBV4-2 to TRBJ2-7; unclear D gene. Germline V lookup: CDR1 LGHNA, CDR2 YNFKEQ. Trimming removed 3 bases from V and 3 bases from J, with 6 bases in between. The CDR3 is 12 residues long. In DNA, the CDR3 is TGTGCCAGCAGCCAGGCTCGCTACGAGCAGTACTTC. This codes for CASSQARYEQYF.

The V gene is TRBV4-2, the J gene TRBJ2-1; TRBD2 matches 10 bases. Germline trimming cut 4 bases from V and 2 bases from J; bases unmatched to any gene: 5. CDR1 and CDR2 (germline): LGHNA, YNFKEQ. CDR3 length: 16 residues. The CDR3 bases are TGTGCCAGCAGCCTATTTAGCGGGGGGACCTACAATGAGCAGTTCTTC. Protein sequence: CASSLFSGGTYNEQFF.

The CDR3 DNA sequence: TGCGCCAGCAGATTCGGGACAGGGACGAATGGCTACACCTTC. Its translation: CASRFGTGTNGYTF. The rearrangement joins TRBV5-1 to TRBJ1-2; 9 bases align to TRBD1. With 5 bases clipped from V and 6 bases from J, the junction kept 8 bases outside the gene matches. This CDR3 region has 14 residues. Germline loops: CDR1 SGHRS, CDR2 YFSETQ.

Here the CDR3 DNA reads TGTGCCAGCAGCGTAGGGGGACAGGGCCATCAGCCCCAGCATTTT. It is translated as CASSVGGQGHQPQHF. The rearrangement uses TRBV9 and TRBJ1-5; the match to TRBD1 covers 9 bases. The V gene end was trimmed by 0 bases and the J gene end by 5 bases; junction bases not matched to a gene: 3. The V gene's germline CDR1 is SGDLS and CDR2 YYNGEE. The CDR3 totals 15 residues.

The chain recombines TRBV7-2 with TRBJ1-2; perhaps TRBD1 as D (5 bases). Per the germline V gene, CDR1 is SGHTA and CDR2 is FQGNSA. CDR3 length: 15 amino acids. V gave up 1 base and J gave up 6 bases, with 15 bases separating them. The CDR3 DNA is TGTGCCAGCAGCTTAGACCCGGCCAGGGAAGATGGCTACACCTTC. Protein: CASSLDPAREDGYTF. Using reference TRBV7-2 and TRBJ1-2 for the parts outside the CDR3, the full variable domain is GAGVSQSPSNKVTEKGKDVELRCDPISGHTALYWYRQSLGQGLEFLIYFQGNSAPDKSGLPSDRFSAERTGGSVSTLTIQRTQQEDSAVYLCASSLDPAREDGYTFGSGTRLTVV.

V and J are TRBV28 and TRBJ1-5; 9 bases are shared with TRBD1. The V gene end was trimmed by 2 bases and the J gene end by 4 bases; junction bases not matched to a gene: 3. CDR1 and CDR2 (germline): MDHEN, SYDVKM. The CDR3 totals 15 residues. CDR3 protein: CASSLDRGTNQPQHF. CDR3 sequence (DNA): TGTGCCAGCAGTTTAGACAGGGGGACGAATCAGCCCCAGCATTTT.

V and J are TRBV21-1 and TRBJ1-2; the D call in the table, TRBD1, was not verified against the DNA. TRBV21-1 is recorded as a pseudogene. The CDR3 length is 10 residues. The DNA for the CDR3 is TGTGCCAGCAGCAAAGTAGACAAGTCCTTC. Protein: CASSKVDKSF.

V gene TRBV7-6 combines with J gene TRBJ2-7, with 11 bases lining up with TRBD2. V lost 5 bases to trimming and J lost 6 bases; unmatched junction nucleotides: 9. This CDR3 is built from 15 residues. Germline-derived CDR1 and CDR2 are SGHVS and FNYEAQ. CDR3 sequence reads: CASSLSTSGGLEQYF. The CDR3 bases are TGTGCCAGCAGCCTCAGTACTAGCGGGGGACTCGAGCAGTACTTC.

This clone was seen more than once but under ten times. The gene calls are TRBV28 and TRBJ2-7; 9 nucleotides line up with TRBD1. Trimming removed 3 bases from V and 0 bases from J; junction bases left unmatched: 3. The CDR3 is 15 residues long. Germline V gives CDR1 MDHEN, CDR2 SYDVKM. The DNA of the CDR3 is TGTGCCAGCAGTTTGGACAGGGGCTACTCCTACGAGCAGTACTTC. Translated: CASSLDRGYSYEQYF.

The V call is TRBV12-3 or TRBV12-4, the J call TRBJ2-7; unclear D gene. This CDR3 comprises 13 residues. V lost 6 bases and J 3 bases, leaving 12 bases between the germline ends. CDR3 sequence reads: CASRTLQSYEQYF. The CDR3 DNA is TGTGCCAGCAGGACCCTACAGAGCTACGAGCAGTACTTC.

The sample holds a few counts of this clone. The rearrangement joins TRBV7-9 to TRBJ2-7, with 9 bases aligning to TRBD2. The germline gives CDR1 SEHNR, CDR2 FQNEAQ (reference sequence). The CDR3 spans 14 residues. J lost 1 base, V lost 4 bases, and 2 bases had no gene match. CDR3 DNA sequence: TGTGCCAGCAGCTCTAGCGGGGCATCCTACGAGCAGTACTTC. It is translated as CASSSSGASYEQYF.

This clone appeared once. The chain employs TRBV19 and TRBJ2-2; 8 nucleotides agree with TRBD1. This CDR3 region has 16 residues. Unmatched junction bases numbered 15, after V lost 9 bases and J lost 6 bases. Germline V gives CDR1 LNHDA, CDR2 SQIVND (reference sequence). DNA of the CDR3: TGTGCCAGCCAAAATAAAGGACAGGGAGTCTCCGGGGAGCTGTTTTTT. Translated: CASQNKGQGVSGELFF.